This T cell receptor beta chain stems from a study of blood T cells in healthy people across ages. The study's findings and limits: Naive CD4+ cell counts and diversity both ran higher in long-lived than in aged donors.

It was with a sample-barcoded 5' primer and a J-beta primer mix that a second PCR of about 7 to 12 cycles was run. Tagging of each cDNA molecule was performed by a template-switch adaptor with 12 random nucleotides. TCRdb re-derived calls from the 5' RACE reads in MiXCR, one entry per CDR3 protein. The sample lists under 1,100,000 distinct CDR3 sequences, 25% occurring once. This clonotype was seen more than once but under ten times. Its specificity is not known. Germline CDR1 and CDR2: MNHNY and SVGAGI (reference sequence). The CDR3 spans 14 residues. V shed 6 bases, J shed 4 bases, and the junction held 6 bases outside the gene matches. This sample also appeared in a second study, on T cells of mothers and their children. From that second work: Samples came from a few healthy Caucasian mothers and their six children. The authors added sample barcodes and 2-4 random nucleotides using the M1S primer of the second PCR.

Material for sequencing was blood. The sequence came from a girl aged 2 to 9 in good health. The chain is built from TRBV6-6 and TRBJ2-5, with 9 nucleotides matching TRBD1. This CDR3 is CASSIDRGLETQYF. The CDR3 coding sequence is TGTGCCAGCAGCATCGACAGGGGGTTAGAGACCCAGTACTTC.